Included here is one T cell receptor beta chain sequence, with context. The table lists this clonotype with a few counts. Its antigen target is currently unknown. A read error may be the cause here, since a much bigger clone is one base away. This specimen's time point label, per the study, means: blood at routine non-recurrence follow-up after resection. Without any cell sorting, TCR sequencing was performed on whole RNA extracted either from tumor and nontumor lung tissue or from cryopreserved PBMC samples. Patients were selected for TCR sequencing only if sufficient RNA was available from at least two tumor regions. As encoded in the germline V gene, CDR1 is KGHDR while CDR2 is SFDVKD. Including cysteine and phenylalanine, the CDR3 has 14 amino acids. Here the CDR3 DNA is all that survives: 42 bases in frame from base 1. This sample was included in a study of spatial heterogeneity in lung cancer (dated by TCRdb to between 2018 and 2021). In terms of the full investigation: Samples were obtained from approximately 72 patients with early-stage, untreated non-small cell lung cancer from the lung TRACERx cohort. Follow-up PBMC samples were sequenced whenever available, with the median time to follow-up being around two years after resection. Beta-chain transcripts were consistently detected in greater numbers than alpha-chain transcripts, which likely reflects a higher abundance of beta-chain transcripts. In the raw uncorrected reads, each unique combination of TCR and UMI appeared more than ten times on average. TCR alpha and beta repertoires were quantitatively compared across multiple tumor regions, matched nontumor lung and blood in non-small cell lung cancer. The study linked features of the TCR repertoire to counts of nonsynonymous mutations, which were determined by whole-exome sequencing of tumor tissue. Both alpha and beta chains were TCR-sequenced in samples taken at surgery, namely 220 tumor regions, 61 to 65 matched nontumor lung samples and 55 to 60 PBMC samples.

Receptor libraries were prepared by 5' RACE. These reads were obtained on a NextSeq 500. In the TCR library protocol, a unique molecular identifier was attached to each TCR cDNA molecule so that PCR and sequencing errors could be corrected. The paper's processing steps were these. Decombinator tools were used for TCR identification, UMI-based error correction and CDR3 extraction. Expanded TCRs were defined as those above a frequency of 2 per 1,000, corresponding to the top 1% of the tumor frequency distribution. Renyi diversity was calculated using the R vegan package after each repertoire was subsampled 100 times to 5,000 TCRs. CDR3 similarity networks were built from amino acid triplet string-kernel similarity, connecting CDR3s with pairwise similarity above 0.82. TCRdb's own reprocessing of the public reads used fastp at Q25 and MiXCR and kept productive beta chains. Each record represents a unique CDR3 protein, reported with the most common genes and DNA among its rows. The V and J calls reflect TCRdb's pipeline rather than the authors' work. A total of around 45,000 distinct CDR3 sequences appear in this sample, about 23% of them only once. About 7% of the sample goes to the ten largest clones.

The study at large found these results: Confirming at a functional level the hypothesis that regional TCRs recognize regional mutations was considered to require additional single-cell paired TCR alpha and beta sequencing. Ubiquitous expanded tumor TCRs were found in blood more often at tumor resection than at routine follow-up. Only 14 patients were included in comparisons of baseline and follow-up blood repertoires.

The input for sequencing was PBMCs, taken at follow-up. The TCR sequence derives from a female donor with early-stage non-small cell lung cancer. The rearrangement joined TRBV24-1 to TRBJ2-2; the D gene cannot be resolved reliably. CDR3 reads: CVTSDPLGPGELFF. The DNA sequence reads TGTGTCACCAGTGACCCTTTAGGTCCCGGGGAGCTGTTTTTT.